One and the same sample provided the 17 T cell receptor beta chains below, sequenced in a study of cytomegalovirus exposure and HLA in healthy donors. Vbeta (60) and Jbeta (13) primers were used in the PCR. Profiling relied on immunoSEQ multiplex PCR, and the TCRdb table lists in-frame clones only, not all of them. In total, the table holds some 64,000 clones. The specimen was PBMCs. The source is a woman aged 25-40 years in good health and CMV-seronegative.

Here the CDR3 reads CASSQDGGGSEQYF. CDR3 nucleotides: TGCGCCAGCAGCCAAGATGGGGGGGGGAGCGAGCAGTACTTC. The chain carries TRBV4-1 and TRBJ2-7, with TRBD2 identical over 7 bases. This CDR3 comprises 14 residues. V was clipped by 0 bases and J by 6 bases; unmatched bases: 5. Germline V CDR1 and CDR2: MGHRA, YSYEKL.

The V call is TRBV9, the J call TRBJ2-7, with TRBD2 matching 8 bases. Per germline, CDR1 SGDLS and CDR2 YYNGEE. This CDR3 has 14 residues. V shed 0 bases and J 4 bases; nucleotides not matched to a gene: 3. The CDR3 protein is CASSVAGGPYEQYF. CDR3 DNA sequence: TGTGCCAGCAGCGTAGCGGGAGGGCCGTACGAGCAGTACTTC. The whole variable domain, filled in from reference TRBV9 and TRBJ2-7, reads DSGVTQTPKHLITATGQRVTLRCSPRSGDLSVYWYQQSLDQGLQFLIQYYNGEERAKGNILERFSAQQFPDLHSELNLSSLELGDSALYFCASSVAGGPYEQYFGPGTRLTVT.

CDR3 loop: CASSVVEGEQFF. The CDR3, as DNA: TGTGCCAGCAGCGTAGTTGAGGGTGAGCAGTTCTTC. The chain recombines TRBV9 with TRBJ2-1; possible D gene TRBD2, 5 bases. CDR3 length: 12 residues. V was trimmed by 0 bases and J by 9 bases, leaving 7 bases between them. The germline V gene encodes CDR1 SGDLS and CDR2 YYNGEE.

The chain recombines TRBV9 with TRBJ1-1; D is unresolved. The CDR3 is made up of 14 amino acids. The germline gives CDR1 SGDLS, CDR2 YYNGEE. Between the trimmed V and J ends, which lost 3 bases and 4 bases, there was a span of 13 bases. This chain's CDR3 is CASSATPGFTEAFF. CDR3 in DNA: TGTGCCAGCAGCGCTACGCCGGGGTTCACTGAAGCTTTCTTT.

The chain joins TRBV11-2 to TRBJ2-2; 7 nucleotides line up with TRBD2. Trimming cost V 3 bases and J 4 bases; bases outside gene matches: 8. CDR1 SGHAT and CDR2 FQNNGV come from the germline V gene. This CDR3 is built from 16 residues. The CDR3 protein is CASSFRQRDPTGELFF. CDR3 DNA sequence: TGTGCCAGCAGCTTTCGCCAGCGGGACCCCACCGGGGAGCTGTTTTTT.

This chain uses TRBV5-4 with TRBJ2-5; maybe TRBD2 (5 bases). V dropped 0 bases and J dropped 5 bases, with 14 bases sitting between them. CDR1 and CDR2 (germline): SGHNT, YYREEE (reference sequence). The CDR3 length is 15 residues. The CDR3 here is CASSLASRTRETQYF. The CDR3 DNA reads TGTGCCAGCAGCTTGGCCTCGCGGACTCGGGAGACCCAGTACTTC.

The CDR3 reads CASREDSTGELFF. DNA of the CDR3: TGCGCCAGCAGGGAGGACAGCACCGGGGAGCTGTTTTTT. The chain combines TRBV5-1 with TRBJ2-2; D is perhaps TRBD1 (6 bases). V was trimmed by 5 bases and J by 4 bases, leaving 9 bases between them. The CDR3 runs to 13 residues. Germline V CDR1 and CDR2: SGHRS, YFSETQ.

V and J are TRBV7-3 and TRBJ1-1, with no clear D. The CDR3 runs to 14 residues. Germline V gene lookup returns CDR1 SGHTA and CDR2 FQGTGA. V shed 6 bases and J shed 4 bases, with 15 bases lying between them. In nucleotides, the CDR3 is TGTGCCAGCAGGGAGGACTGCCACAGCACTGAAGCTTTCTTT. It specifies CASREDCHSTEAFF.

V is TRBV28 and J is TRBJ2-5; 7 bases agree with TRBD1. V was pared by 4 bases and J by 4 bases, with 6 bases of the junction left unmatched. The germline gives CDR1 MDHEN, CDR2 SYDVKM. The CDR3 is 14 amino acids. Written as DNA, the CDR3 is TGTGCCAGCAGTTCGGACAGGAAGGGAGAGACCCAGTACTTC. Amino acids: CASSSDRKGETQYF.

The V call is TRBV27, the J call TRBJ1-4; D gene ambiguous. Trimming cost V 2 bases and J 6 bases, with 10 bases left between them. Germline CDR1 is MNHEY and CDR2 is SMNVEV (reference sequence). The length of the CDR3 is 14 residues. The CDR3, as DNA: TGTGCCAGCAGTTTAACCCACGGTGATGAAAAACTGTTTTTT. This translates into CASSLTHGDEKLFF.

This rearrangement joins TRBV27 to TRBJ1-5; no reliable D call. Germline V gene lookup returns CDR1 MNHEY and CDR2 SMNVEV (reference sequence). Trimming took 6 bases from V and 2 from J, leaving 8 bases between them. This CDR3 has 13 residues. The CDR3 is CASRTGGNQPQHF. In DNA, the CDR3 is TGTGCCAGCAGGACGGGTGGCAATCAGCCCCAGCATTTT.

This clone counts as medium-sized by frequency. The chain is built from TRBV27 and TRBJ2-3, with 8 positions matching TRBD1. Trimming at V came to 1 base and at J to 2 bases, leaving 8 bases not matched to a gene. The germline V gene encodes CDR1 MNHEY and CDR2 SMNVEV (reference sequence). The length of the CDR3 is 17 residues. In DNA, the CDR3 is TGTGCCAGCAGTTTATACTCCAGGACAGGGTTCACAGATACGCAGTATTTT. Protein product: CASSLYSRTGFTDTQYF.

This rearrangement joins TRBV19 to TRBJ1-2; D unresolved. Germline V gives CDR1 LNHDA, CDR2 SQIVND (reference sequence). This CDR3 is built from 13 residues. The V gene lost 1 base and the J gene lost 6 bases, with 9 bases spanning the gap. CDR3 nucleotide sequence: TGTGCCAGTAGTATAGTATCGAGGGATGGCTACACCTTC. Translation: CASSIVSRDGYTF.

V gene TRBV27 combines with J gene TRBJ2-7; 7 positions agree with TRBD1. V lost 5 bases and J lost 2; bases outside the gene matches: 24. The germline V gene encodes CDR1 MNHEY and CDR2 SMNVEV (reference sequence). This CDR3 has 20 residues. CDR3 sequence reads: CASSQGPWIQGREGTYEQYF. CDR3 sequence (DNA): TGTGCCAGCAGTCAAGGCCCCTGGATACAGGGGCGTGAGGGAACCTACGAGCAGTACTTC.

The genes are TRBV7-2 and TRBJ2-5, with 7 bases that match TRBD2. Germline lookup yields CDR1 SGHTA and CDR2 FQGNSA. The trim removed 3 bases at V and 5 bases at J, leaving 6 bases unmatched. The CDR3 runs 14 residues. CDR3 sequence (DNA): TGTGCCAGCAGCTTTAGAGGGAGGGTGGAGACCCAGTACTTC. It encodes CASSFRGRVETQYF.

The chain combines TRBV10-2 with TRBJ2-7, with D maybe TRBD1 (6 bases). Germline V gives CDR1 WSHSY, CDR2 SAAADI. V gave up 4 bases and J gave up 3 bases, with 13 bases separating them. This CDR3 has 14 residues. DNA for the CDR3: TGCGCCAGCAGTGCGCAGGGGCCTAACTACGAGCAGTACTTC. This encodes CASSAQGPNYEQYF.

The V and J genes are TRBV10-3 and TRBJ1-2, with D possibly TRBD1 on 6 matching bases. Germline values: CDR1 ENHRY, CDR2 SYGVKD. The CDR3 runs to 15 residues. V lost 0 bases to trimming and J lost 3 bases, with 11 bases between them. CDR3 coding DNA: TGTGCCATCAGTGAGTCGACAGGAAAGTACTATGGCTACACCTTC. This gives the protein CAISESTGKYYGYTF.